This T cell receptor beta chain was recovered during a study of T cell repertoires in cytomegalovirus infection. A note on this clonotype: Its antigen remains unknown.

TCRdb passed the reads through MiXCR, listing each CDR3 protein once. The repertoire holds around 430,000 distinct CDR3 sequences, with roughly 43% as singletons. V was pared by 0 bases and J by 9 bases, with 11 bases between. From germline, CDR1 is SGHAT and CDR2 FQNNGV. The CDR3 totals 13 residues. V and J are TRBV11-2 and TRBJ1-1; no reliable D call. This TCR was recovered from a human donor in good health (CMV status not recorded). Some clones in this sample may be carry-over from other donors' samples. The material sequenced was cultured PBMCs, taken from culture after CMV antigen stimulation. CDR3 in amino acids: CASSLDRGYQAFF. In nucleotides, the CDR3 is TGTGCCAGCAGCTTAGATAGAGGTTATCAAGCTTTCTTT.